Listed below are T cell receptor beta chains from one sample, sequenced in a study of human T cells and chemical hapten exposure. From the RACE reads, TCRdb called clonotypes with MiXCR, one entry per CDR3 protein. This table has around 100,000 distinct CDR3 sequences, about 10% appearing once. The sample here was whole blood, taken in connection with sensitization to the hapten diphenylcyclopropenone (DPC). The source of these receptors is a woman aged 40 to 50 with alopecia areata. Some clones in this sample may be carry-over from other donors' samples. Each CDR3 is given with its conserved first and last residue. A D gene is named only where the DNA matches it firmly. Not every row has a clone size; where given, it reads once, few, many or a size class.

j_call v_call d_call clone_size cdr3_aa cdr3_nt
TRBJ1-5 TRBV19 - many CASRSRQGNQPQHF TGTGCCAGTAGGAGTAGACAGGGCAATCAGCCCCAGCATTTT
TRBJ2-5 TRBV12-3/TRBV12-4 TRBD2 few CASSAGTRGETQYF TGTGCCAGCAGTGCCGGGACTAGGGGAGAGACCCAGTACTTC
TRBJ2-6 TRBV10-3 - many CAISESGSSGANVLTF TGTGCCATCAGTGAGTCGGGGTCCTCTGGGGCCAACGTCCTGACTTTC
TRBJ1-6 TRBV5-1 TRBD1 many CASSTGTGRTPLHF TGCGCCAGCAGCACCGGGACAGGTCGAACACCCCTCCACTTT
TRBJ1-5 TRBV20-1 - few CSARDPPQPQHF TGCAGTGCTAGAGATCCCCCTCAGCCCCAGCATTTT
TRBJ1-5 TRBV6-6 TRBD1 many CASSQEDRAGDQPQHF TGTGCCAGCAGTCAAGAGGACAGGGCTGGGGATCAGCCCCAGCATTTT
TRBJ2-7 TRBV28 TRBD1 many CASSPRDRGPSKQYF TGTGCCAGCAGTCCGCGGGACAGGGGTCCCTCCAAGCAGTACTTC
TRBJ1-2 TRBV19 TRBD1 many CASSRSGTGVYGYTF TGTGCCAGTAGCCGATCCGGGACAGGGGTCTATGGCTACACCTTC
TRBJ2-3 TRBV13 TRBD2 many CASSLVERGLRTDTQYF TGTGCCAGCAGCTTAGTCGAGCGGGGGCTACGCACGGATACGCAGTATTTT
TRBJ2-7 TRBV5-4 TRBD1 - CASSSRDRGWEQYF TGTGCCAGCAGCTCCCGGGACAGGGGGTGGGAGCAGTACTTC
TRBJ2-2 TRBV5-6 - few CASSHGPYRTGELFF TGTGCCAGCAGCCATGGACCCTACCGGACCGGGGAGCTGTTTTTT
TRBJ1-1 TRBV29-1 - - CSVAGGPNTEAFF TGCAGCGTTGCCGGCGGGCCGAACACTGAAGCTTTCTTT
TRBJ2-1 TRBV7-9 - few CASSYEVGVIEQFF TGTGCCAGCAGCTACGAGGTCGGGGTAATTGAGCAGTTCTTC
TRBJ2-5 TRBV11-2 - few CASTLGGHTQETQYF TGTGCCAGCACGTTGGGGGGACATACTCAAGAGACCCAGTACTTC
TRBJ2-5 TRBV20-1 - many CSARVKGKGIQETQYF TGCAGTGCTAGAGTAAAGGGGAAAGGCATTCAAGAGACCCAGTACTTC
TRBJ1-1 TRBV20-1 - - CSAPGGELNLDTEAFF TGCAGTGCGCCCGGGGGCGAATTGAATCTGGATACTGAAGCTTTCTTT
TRBJ2-1 TRBV7-2 - - CASSLQGEQFF TGTGCCAGCAGCTTACAAGGTGAGCAGTTCTTC
TRBJ2-2 TRBV5-1 TRBD2 many CASSFQREFGELFF TGCGCCAGCAGCTTCCAGCGGGAGTTCGGGGAGCTGTTTTTT
TRBJ1-6 TRBV10-3 - many CAMGGTNSPLHF TGTGCCATGGGGGGGACGAATTCACCCCTCCACTTT
TRBJ2-1 TRBV4-2 - many CASSLRREQFF TGTGCCAGCAGCCTGCGGCGTGAGCAGTTCTTC
TRBJ2-2 TRBV12-3/TRBV12-4 - few CASSSPGIPGELFF TGTGCCAGCAGTTCCCCAGGGATCCCCGGGGAGCTGTTTTTT
TRBJ2-7 TRBV29-1 - many CSVGVRSSVEQYF TGCAGCGTTGGAGTCAGATCTTCGGTGGAGCAGTACTTC
TRBJ1-1 TRBV19 TRBD1 many CASGRGRGITMNTEAFF TGTGCCAGTGGACGGGGCAGGGGGATCACGATGAACACTGAAGCTTTCTTT
TRBJ2-1 TRBV11-3 - - CASSRTPRDTSTNEQFF TGTGCCAGCAGCCGTACCCCCAGGGACACATCTACCAATGAGCAGTTCTTC
TRBJ2-1 TRBV7-2 - few CASSLRASSYNEQFF TGTGCCAGCAGCTTGAGGGCTAGCTCCTACAATGAGCAGTTCTTC
TRBJ2-7 TRBV6-2/TRBV6-3 - many CASSYRQSSYEQYF TGTGCCAGCAGTTACAGGCAGAGCTCCTACGAGCAGTACTTC
TRBJ2-1 TRBV6-6 TRBD2 many CASSPGGAVNEQFF TGTGCCAGCAGTCCCGGGGGGGCCGTGAATGAGCAGTTCTTC
TRBJ1-2 TRBV2 - few CASRIGGPYGYTF TGTGCCTCCCGCATTGGGGGACCCTATGGCTACACCTTC
TRBJ2-3 TRBV7-2 - few CASSLGRAADTQYF TGTGCCAGCAGCTTGGGTAGAGCGGCAGATACGCAGTATTTT
TRBJ2-7 TRBV19 - - CASSISQAEVYEQYF TGTGCCAGTAGTATATCGCAGGCGGAGGTCTACGAGCAGTACTTC
TRBJ1-4 TRBV6-1 - many CASSETWGNNEKLFF TGTGCCAGCAGTGAAACGTGGGGGAATAATGAAAAACTGTTTTTT
TRBJ2-3 TRBV20-1 - - CSASRTDTQYF TGCAGTGCTAGCCGTACAGATACGCAGTATTTT
TRBJ2-2 TRBV28 - many CASLGSPNTGELFF TGTGCCAGCCTTGGGAGCCCGAATACCGGGGAGCTGTTTTTT
TRBJ1-2 TRBV29-1 - - CSVGAGSAGYTF TGCAGCGTTGGGGCTGGCAGCGCGGGCTACACCTTC
TRBJ2-1 TRBV11-3 TRBD2 - CASSPGTSGGLHNEQFF TGTGCCAGCAGCCCGGGGACTAGCGGGGGGCTCCACAATGAGCAGTTCTTC
TRBJ2-7 TRBV27 TRBD1 - CASTSRGTGAYEQYF TGTGCCAGCACCTCCCGCGGGACAGGGGCTTACGAGCAGTACTTC
TRBJ2-3 TRBV7-9 - few CASSLAIDTQYF TGTGCCAGCAGCTTAGCTATAGATACGCAGTATTTT
TRBJ1-4 TRBV20-1 - few CSARSWGTGEKLFF TGCAGTGCTAGGAGTTGGGGGACCGGGGAAAAACTGTTTTTT
TRBJ2-1 TRBV10-2 - many CASSGAAEQFF TGCGCCAGCAGTGGAGCTGCGGAGCAGTTCTTC
TRBJ2-7 TRBV6-2/TRBV6-3 TRBD2 many CASSYSGSAKRGKGYEQYF TGTGCCAGCAGTTACTCGGGTTCTGCAAAGCGGGGGAAGGGGTACGAGCAGTACTTC
TRBJ2-4 TRBV20-1 - few CSAPMGGGAKNIQYF TGCAGTGCGCCCATGGGTGGTGGAGCCAAAAACATTCAGTACTTC
TRBJ1-1 TRBV29-1 TRBD1 - CSGEQGVNTEAFF TGCAGCGGGGAACAGGGGGTTAACACTGAAGCTTTCTTT
TRBJ2-5 TRBV9 - many CASSVGGTRLAKETQYF TGTGCCAGCAGCGTAGGGGGGACGAGGCTAGCGAAAGAGACCCAGTACTTC
TRBJ1-2 TRBV28 - few CASSSHTDREFYGYTF TGTGCCAGCAGTTCCCACACGGACAGAGAATTCTATGGCTACACCTTC
TRBJ2-7 TRBV6-5 TRBD1 many CASSFAKGTGGIYEQYF TGTGCCAGCAGTTTCGCGAAGGGGACAGGGGGCATCTACGAGCAGTACTTC
TRBJ1-6 TRBV27 TRBD1 - CASSFSLLGQSYSPLHF TGTGCCAGCAGCTTTTCCCTCCTGGGACAGTCCTATTCACCCCTCCACTTT
TRBJ2-7 TRBV19 - - CASSIDPRSYEQYF TGTGCCAGTAGTATAGATCCCCGTTCCTACGAGCAGTACTTC
TRBJ2-1 TRBV9 TRBD2 many CASSLLSAGGDEQFF TGTGCCAGCAGCCTCCTCAGCGCGGGGGGGGATGAGCAGTTCTTC